These 24 T cell receptor beta chains came from one sample sequenced in a study of cytomegalovirus exposure and HLA in healthy donors (dated by TCRdb to about 2017). Library creation used the immunoSEQ multiplex PCR assay. The table comes from immuneACCESS by way of TCRdb, which keeps in-frame sequences with V and J called. Part of the clones is missing from these tables; in studies checked, under half for an unresolved V gene and the rest for unknown reasons. The sample data list 150,000 to 200,000 clones, and around 92% of these were observed just once. Over 4% of the sample belongs to the ten largest clones. Sequenced material: PBMCs. These receptors were obtained from a man between 18 and 29 years old in good health and CMV-seropositive.

The rearrangement joins TRBV9 to TRBJ2-1, with 7 nucleotides matching TRBD2. This CDR3 comprises 18 residues. CDR1 and CDR2 (germline): SGDLS, YYNGEE. Germline trimming cut 0 bases from V and 4 bases from J; bases unmatched to any gene: 13. Here the CDR3 DNA reads TGTGCCAGCAGCGTAGGCACGGAAGCGGGATCAGATTACAATGAGCAGTTCTTC. This codes for CASSVGTEAGSDYNEQFF. Filled out from reference TRBV9 and TRBJ2-1, the complete variable domain reads DSGVTQTPKHLITATGQRVTLRCSPRSGDLSVYWYQQSLDQGLQFLIQYYNGEERAKGNILERFSAQQFPDLHSELNLSSLELGDSALYFCASSVGTEAGSDYNEQFFGPGTRLTVL.

The chain uses TRBV30 and TRBJ1-2, with D possibly TRBD1 on 6 matching bases. This CDR3 has 13 amino acids. V shed 3 bases and J shed 4 bases, with 12 bases lying between them. CDR1 is GTSNPN and CDR2 is SVGIG in the germline V gene (reference sequence). DNA of the CDR3: TGTGCCTGGAGCTTTGGACAGACCTATGGCTACACCTTC. Translation: CAWSFGQTYGYTF.

The V gene is TRBV4-2, the J gene TRBJ2-2; 12 bases match TRBD2. With V trimmed by 1 base and J by 1 base, 4 bases remained unmatched. CDR3 length: 18 residues. Germline V lookup: CDR1 LGHNA, CDR2 YNFKEQ. The CDR3 DNA reads TGTGCCAGCAGCCAAGGGGGACTAGCGGGCGTGAACACCGGGGAGCTGTTTTTT. Residues: CASSQGGLAGVNTGELFF.

V usage is TRBV9 and J usage is TRBJ2-5; D perhaps matches TRBD2 (5 bases). From germline, CDR1 is SGDLS and CDR2 YYNGEE. The CDR3 has 14 residues. V was cut by 0 bases and J by 4 bases, with 10 bases left in between. The CDR3 reads CASSVGASSETQYF. The DNA for the CDR3 is TGTGCCAGCAGCGTAGGGGCTAGCTCAGAGACCCAGTACTTC.

CDR3 residues: CASGMDGLAAYNEQFF. Here the CDR3 DNA reads TGTGCTAGTGGTATGGACGGACTAGCGGCATACAATGAGCAGTTCTTC. This sequence joins TRBV12-5 and TRBJ2-1; 10 nucleotides agree with TRBD2. V gave up 5 bases and J gave up 4 bases; unmatched junction bases: 8. The CDR3 has 16 amino acids. CDR1 LGHNT and CDR2 FRNRAP come from the germline V gene.

The count of this clone is one. The chain employs TRBV18 and TRBJ1-5, with D possibly TRBD1 on 5 matching bases. Trimming left V 2 bases short and J 4 bases short, with 12 bases between. The CDR3 has 15 residues. Germline V gene data show CDR1 as KGHSH and CDR2 as LQKENI. This CDR3 is CASSPYESGNQPQHF. The CDR3 region has the DNA TGTGCCAGCTCACCATACGAATCAGGGAATCAGCCCCAGCATTTT.

The V and J genes are TRBV15 and TRBJ1-5; weak D call: TRBD1 (5 bases). The CDR3 runs 14 residues. CDR1 and CDR2 (germline): LNHNV, YYDKDF (reference sequence). V lost 6 bases and J lost 4, with 13 bases in between. The CDR3 sequence: CATRAGISNQPQHF. CDR3 sequence (DNA): TGTGCCACCAGGGCAGGGATTTCAAATCAGCCCCAGCATTTT.

The rearrangement uses TRBV7-2 and TRBJ2-3; 11 nucleotides agree with TRBD1. Germline CDR1 SGHTA, CDR2 FQGNSA. V was pared by 5 bases and J by 5 bases, with 9 bases of the junction left unmatched. CDR3 length equals 16 residues. The CDR3 sequence: CASSARTGGAGDTQYF. The CDR3 nucleotides read TGTGCCAGCAGCGCCAGGACAGGGGGCGCGGGAGATACGCAGTATTTT.

This chain joins TRBV29-1 and TRBJ2-4; unclear D gene. The CDR3 sequence is 12 residues long. Germline V CDR1 and CDR2: SQVTM, ANQGSEA. Deletions cut 3 bases from V and 2 bases from J, with 5 bases between. CDR3 sequence (DNA): TGCAGCGTTGATTCTCCCAAAAACATTCAGTACTTC. Translating gives CSVDSPKNIQYF.

In DNA, the CDR3 is TGTGCCAGCAGCTTACAGGGGGTTTCTGGGACTGAAGCTTTCTTT. It is translated as CASSLQGVSGTEAFF. The rearrangement links TRBV13 to TRBJ1-1; 7 nucleotides agree with TRBD1. The germline CDR1 and CDR2 sequences are PRHDT and FYEKMQ (reference sequence). CDR3 length equals 15 residues. V trimming: 2 bases; J trimming: 5 bases; junction bases outside the gene matches: 8.

This clone has just a few counts. The chain uses TRBV19 and TRBJ1-5, with a possible D match to TRBD1 (5 bases). This CDR3 contains 13 residues. In germline, CDR1 is LNHDA, CDR2 SQIVND (reference sequence). Trimming cost V 1 base and J 7 bases, with 8 bases left between them. The CDR3 bases are TGTGCCAGTAGTATAGCGGGGGGGCAGCCCCAGCATTTT. It is translated as CASSIAGGQPQHF.

This chain joins TRBV7-9 and TRBJ1-4; D call uncertain. The germline gives CDR1 SEHNR, CDR2 FQNEAQ (reference sequence). The CDR3 covers 12 residues. Trimming stripped 5 bases from V and 8 bases from J, with 9 bases between. The CDR3 DNA reads TGTGCCAGCAGCGACATTGGGGAAAAACTGTTTTTT. This translates into CASSDIGEKLFF.

This rearrangement joins TRBV6-5 to TRBJ2-1; TRBD2 agrees at 10 bases. This CDR3 has 16 amino acids. Germline V gene sequence: CDR1 MNHEY, CDR2 SVGAGI. Unmatched junction bases numbered 7, after V lost 3 bases and J lost 5 bases. Written as DNA, the CDR3 is TGTGCCAGCAGTTATAATAGCGGGAGGTTTAACAATGAGCAGTTCTTC. The encoded protein is CASSYNSGRFNNEQFF.

CDR3 in amino acids: CASSITGQYNEQFF. DNA for the CDR3: TGTGCCAGTAGTATAACGGGACAGTACAATGAGCAGTTCTTC. The genes are TRBV19 and TRBJ2-1; 7 bases line up with TRBD1. The CDR3 has 14 residues. Trimming at V came to 2 bases and at J to 4 bases, leaving 2 bases not matched to a gene. In germline, CDR1 is LNHDA, CDR2 SQIVND (reference sequence).

For this clone: Compared with germline, one end of the junction differs, possibly owing to a read error. The rearrangement joins TRBV7-7 to TRBJ2-1; 9 positions agree with TRBD2. The CDR3 spans 16 residues. The germline CDR1 and CDR2 sequences are SSHAT and FNYEAQ (reference sequence). CDR3 nucleotides: TGTGCTAGCAGCTTACGCGCTAGCGGGATGGGCAATGAGCAGTTCTTC. It specifies CASSLRASGMGNEQFF.

The chain combines TRBV4-2 with TRBJ2-3; 9 positions match TRBD2. Germline V gives CDR1 LGHNA, CDR2 YNFKEQ. V shed 0 bases and J 4 bases; nucleotides not matched to a gene: 8. CDR3 size: 17 residues. CDR3 in amino acids: CASSQDRSTSGPDTQYF. The CDR3 coding sequence is TGTGCCAGCAGCCAAGATAGAAGCACTAGCGGGCCAGATACGCAGTATTTT.

The chain recombines TRBV28 with TRBJ1-4; 8 bases are a match to TRBD1. Losses at the gene ends were 5 bases for V and 6 bases for J; bases not matched to a gene: 8. This CDR3 spans 15 amino acids. The germline gives CDR1 MDHEN, CDR2 SYDVKM. The CDR3 DNA reads TGTGCCAGCAGTACGTCCGGGACAGGAGATGAAAAACTGTTTTTT. Translated: CASSTSGTGDEKLFF. Full variable domain (outside the CDR3, taken from reference TRBV28 and TRBJ1-4): DVKVTQSSRYLVKRTGEKVFLECVQDMDHENMFWYRQDPGLGLRLIYFSYDVKMKEKGDIPEGYSVSREKKERFSLILESASTNQTSMYLCASSTSGTGDEKLFFGSGTQLSVL.

In DNA, the CDR3 is TGTGCCAGCAGCACCCAAGCAGCTCTAGCGGGAGGCACAGATACGCAGTATTTT. The encoded protein is CASSTQAALAGGTDTQYF. V gene TRBV21-1 combines with J gene TRBJ2-3; the table's D call of TRBD2 was not tested on the DNA. TRBV21-1 is given as a pseudogene. This CDR3 has 18 residues.

In DNA, the CDR3 is TGTGCCAGCAGTTACTCCGCCGGGAGGGTAGACGAGCAGTACTTC. Protein product: CASSYSAGRVDEQYF. The chain carries TRBV6-5 and TRBJ2-7; 8 bases align to TRBD2. This CDR3 has 15 residues. The J segment lost 5 bases and the V segment lost 0 bases, leaving 6 bases of the junction unmatched. Germline V gene data show CDR1 as MNHEY and CDR2 as SVGAGI.

The chain links TRBV11-2 to TRBJ2-2, with 10 bases lining up with TRBD2. Germline CDR1 is SGHAT and CDR2 is FQNNGV. Trimming cost V 5 bases and J 5 bases; bases outside gene matches: 5. This CDR3 contains 15 residues. The DNA for the CDR3 is TGTGCCAGCAGCGCATCTAGCGGGGGTACCGGGGAGCTGTTTTTT. This gives the protein CASSASSGGTGELFF.

The chain has TRBV28 and TRBJ2-2; D is possibly TRBD1 (6 bases). CDR3 length: 14 amino acids. The germline CDR1 and CDR2 sequences are MDHEN and SYDVKM. Between the trimmed V and J ends, which lost 5 bases and 7 bases, there was a span of 14 bases. CDR3 loop: CASSLNRVGGELFF. Written as DNA, the CDR3 is TGTGCCAGCAGTCTGAACAGGGTCGGCGGGGAGCTGTTTTTT. The full variable domain, in which reference TRBV28 and TRBJ2-2 provide the parts outside the CDR3, is DVKVTQSSRYLVKRTGEKVFLECVQDMDHENMFWYRQDPGLGLRLIYFSYDVKMKEKGDIPEGYSVSREKKERFSLILESASTNQTSMYLCASSLNRVGGELFFGEGSRLTVL.

The chain combines TRBV28 with TRBJ2-7; D unresolved. Trimming took off 5 bases at V and 0 bases at J, with 14 bases between the two ends. CDR1 is MDHEN, CDR2 SYDVKM, per germline. CDR3 length: 15 residues. As DNA, the CDR3 is TGTGCCAGCAGTCCAGGTACATTTGGCTCCTACGAGCAGTACTTC. Translation gives CASSPGTFGSYEQYF.

The V and J genes are TRBV4-1 and TRBJ2-1, with TRBD2 matching over 9 bases. This CDR3 is built from 16 residues. J lost 3 bases, V lost 3 bases, and 6 bases had no gene match. Germline CDR1 and CDR2: MGHRA and YSYEKL. The CDR3 DNA reads as TGCGCCAGCAGCCAGAATCTAGCGGGATACTACAATGAGCAGTTCTTC. This encodes CASSQNLAGYYNEQFF.

The chain recombines TRBV15 with TRBJ1-4; D might be TRBD1 (6 bases). This CDR3 has 14 amino acids. The germline V gene encodes CDR1 LNHNV and CDR2 YYDKDF (reference sequence). V lost 0 bases and J 7 bases, leaving 9 bases between the germline ends. The CDR3 is CATSRERGIEKLFF. CDR3 bases: TGTGCCACCAGCAGAGAAAGGGGGATTGAAAAACTGTTTTTT.